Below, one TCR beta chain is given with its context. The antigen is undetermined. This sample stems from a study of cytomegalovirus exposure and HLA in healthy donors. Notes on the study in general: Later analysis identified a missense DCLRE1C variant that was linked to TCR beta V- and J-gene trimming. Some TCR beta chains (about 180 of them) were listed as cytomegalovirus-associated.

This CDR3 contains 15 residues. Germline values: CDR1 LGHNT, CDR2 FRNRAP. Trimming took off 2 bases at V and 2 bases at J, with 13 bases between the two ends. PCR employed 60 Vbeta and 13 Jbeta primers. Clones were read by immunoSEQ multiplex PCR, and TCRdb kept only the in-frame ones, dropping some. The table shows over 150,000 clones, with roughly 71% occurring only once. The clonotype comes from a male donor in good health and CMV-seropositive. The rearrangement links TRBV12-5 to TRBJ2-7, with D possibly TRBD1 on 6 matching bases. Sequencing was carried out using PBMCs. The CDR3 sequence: CASGLLGGATYEQYF. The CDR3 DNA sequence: TGTGCTAGTGGTTTGTTAGGGGGTGCGACCTACGAGCAGTACTTC.